The rows below give T cell receptor beta chains drawn from one sample of a study of blood T cells in healthy people across ages. TCRdb fed the 5' RACE reads into MiXCR, producing one record per CDR3 protein. This sample has fewer than 2 million distinct CDR3 sequences, with 35% to 50% found just once. Material: blood. The receptors derive from a human donor in good health. Each CDR3 is given with its conserved first and last residue. A D gene is named only where the DNA matches it firmly. The size of a clone is reported for some rows only, either as once, few or many, or as a class for expanded clones.

D: -; J: TRBJ1-2; V: TRBV30; size: -; CDR3: CAWTEGRGYTF; DNA: TGTGCCTGGACAGAAGGGCGAGGCTACACCTTC
D: -; J: TRBJ1-5; V: TRBV11-1; size: -; CDR3: CASSQDHLQPQHF; DNA: TGTGCCAGCAGCCAAGACCATCTTCAGCCCCAGCATTTT
D: TRBD1; J: TRBJ1-1; V: TRBV5-1; size: -; CDR3: CASSYGQGLNTEAFF; DNA: TGCGCCAGCAGCTATGGACAGGGGCTGAACACTGAAGCTTTCTTT
D: -; J: TRBJ1-1; V: TRBV4-3; size: few; CDR3: CASSQERENTEAFF; DNA: TGCGCCAGCAGCCAAGAACGGGAGAACACTGAAGCTTTCTTT
D: -; J: TRBJ1-2; V: TRBV29-1; size: few; CDR3: CSVDSGKVGDYGYTF; DNA: TGCAGCGTTGACTCAGGGAAGGTTGGTGACTATGGCTACACCTTC
D: TRBD1; J: TRBJ1-2; V: TRBV15; size: few; CDR3: CATSIPRGPNYGYTF; DNA: TGTGCCACCAGCATACCCAGGGGGCCCAACTATGGCTACACCTTC
D: TRBD1; J: TRBJ1-2; V: TRBV18; size: -; CDR3: CASSPAGGTMTYGYTF; DNA: TGTGCCAGCTCACCAGCAGGGGGGACGATGACCTATGGCTACACCTTC
D: -; J: TRBJ1-1; V: TRBV5-1; size: -; CDR3: CASSLNSPNTGAFF; DNA: TGCGCCAGCAGCTTGAATTCGCCGAACACTGGAGCTTTCTTT
D: -; J: TRBJ2-6; V: TRBV4-3; size: -; CDR3: CASRQDPTSSGANVLTF; DNA: TGCGCCAGCCGCCAAGACCCGACGAGCTCTGGGGCCAACGTCCTGACTTTC
D: TRBD1; J: TRBJ2-1; V: TRBV11-2; size: few; CDR3: CASSLVLQGDYNEQFF; DNA: TGTGCCAGCAGCTTAGTATTGCAGGGGGATTACAATGAGCAGTTCTTC